This T cell receptor (beta chain) was found in a study of shared clonotypes between healthy human individuals (dated by TCRdb to 2020 to 2022). Study-level background: The cohort included a few men and a couple of women between 18 and 49 years of age. To increase sequencing depth and limit assay-specific biases, different laboratories used diverse techniques to prepare libraries and sequence TCR repertoires. The study deeply sequenced blood TCR repertoires of about 5 healthy adults to estimate repertoire size and the extent of clonotype sharing between individuals. For each donor, CD4 naive and CD4 memory were each given three plates, CD8 naive was given two plates, and CD8 memory was given one plate. Between about 0.9 and 9 billion PBMCs per donor were obtained by leukapheresis.

A distance of 13 bases separates the germline ends of V and J, which lose 0 bases and 1 base respectively. From the germline V gene, CDR1 is SGDLS and CDR2 is YYNGEE. The CDR3 runs 17 residues from the cysteine to the phenylalanine. Only the CDR3 region is kept as DNA, spanning 51 bases read in frame from base 1. For the CD8 naive samples, CD45RO-negative cells were positively selected for CCR7, yielding a CD45RA+CCR7+ population from which TemRA cells were excluded. The donors were healthy, HIV-negative adults with no recently reported acute infections or vaccinations. Every donor was a Caucasian adult residing in Nashville, Tennessee, USA. Blood was obtained by leukapheresis, after which PBMCs were separated by Ficoll-Histopaque density gradient centrifugation and cryopreserved in liquid nitrogen vapor phase. Purity and quantity of every magnetically sorted T cell population were checked by analytical flow cytometry. Each sorted fraction had its genomic DNA isolated and then quantified by UV absorbance on a Nanodrop 2000c.

The research as a whole found: Because the study included only a small number of donors, the genetic and exposure-history diversity represented was limited. Naive subsets generally had larger estimated clonotype richness than memory subsets did. Only blood was sampled, and tissue TCR repertoires likely differ from those in blood. Rarefaction of sorted-subset datasets indicated incomplete sequencing despite the large sequencing depth. Across four donors, 4.5% to 6.5% of naive CD4, roughly 3.5% of naive CD8, roughly 2.3% of memory CD4, and approximately 0.4% of memory CD8 clonotypes were shared. Higher generation probabilities were observed for clonotypes shared by all four sorted-subset donors than for non-shared clonotypes. Based on pairwise subsampling, the degree of clonotype sharing among donors was expected to be affected by sequencing depth.

Using the deep immunoSEQ assay, TCR CDR3 regions were amplified from genomic DNA by multiplex PCR. Extracted genomic DNA from each cell subset was distributed evenly across all wells of several immunoSEQ 96-well plates, and each plate was treated as a replicate. For sorted subsets, roughly 0.2 ug genomic DNA, equal to 30,000 or so T cell genomes, was loaded into each replicate PCR. The purified libraries were quantified using a Qubit 3.0 fluorometer, sized with a Bioanalyzer 2100, and then quantified again using the KAPA Library Quantification kit. Every immunoSEQ 96-well plate was sequenced on a separate single-read 150-cycle Illumina NextSeq 550 flow cell. As for the authors' bioinformatics: Because the immunoSEQ output included only junctional sequences and no quality scores, the filtering could not be the same as the filtering used for full-length reads. Sequences were annotated with PyIR, a Python wrapper for IgBLAST v1.9, using IMGT germline references to assign V/J genes and CDR3. Reads with weak V/J assignments (E-value above 1e-6), missing CDR3, stop codons, out-of-frame junctions, or ambiguous translated residues were removed. V3J clonotypes were defined as sequences sharing the same inferred V gene, J gene, and CDR3 amino acid sequence. Percentage overlap between repertoires was calculated by dividing the number of shared unique clonotypes by the size of the smaller repertoire. Richness of each repertoire was evaluated using RTK rarefaction, the Chao1 estimator, and Recon v2.1 estimates of unobserved clonotypes. OLGA was used to compute generation probabilities for all TCRbeta clonotypes that the gDNA method yielded from a few donors. This is the immuneACCESS table as TCRdb keeps it, with only in-frame sequences that have V and J called. A part of the clones is gone; compared with another copy, unresolved V genes explain less than half, and the rest is unexplained. V, J and clone size are taken as reported in that table, and D and trimming were inferred from the DNA itself. Across this sample there are roughly 1,800,000 clones, with about 95% seen only once. The ten biggest clones cover around 1.2% of the sample.

This clone was observed a single time. What this receptor recognizes is not known. No clone much larger than this one lies a single base away; base qualities are absent. This clonotype was sampled from a man aged 18 to 30 in good health. This sequence uses TRBV9 and TRBJ2-2; the D gene identity is not certain. The specimen sequenced was naive CD8+ T cells sorted from blood. The cell subset or site label, read with the paper, signifies: CD45RA+CCR7+. The nucleotide sequence reads as follows: TGTGCCAGCAGCGTAGCTGAACACAGATTGAACACCGGGGAGCTGTTTTTT. It codes for CASSVAEHRLNTGELFF.